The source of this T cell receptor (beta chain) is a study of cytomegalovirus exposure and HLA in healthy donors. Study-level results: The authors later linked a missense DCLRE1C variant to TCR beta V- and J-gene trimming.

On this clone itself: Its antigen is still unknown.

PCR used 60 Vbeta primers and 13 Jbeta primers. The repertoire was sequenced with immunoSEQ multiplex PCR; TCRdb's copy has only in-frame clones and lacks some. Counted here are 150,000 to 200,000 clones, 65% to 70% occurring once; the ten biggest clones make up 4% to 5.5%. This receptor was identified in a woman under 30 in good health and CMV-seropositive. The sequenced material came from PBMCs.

DNA for the CDR3: TGTGCCAGCAGCTCCTACACCGGGGAGCTGTTTTTT. Translated, it gives CASSSYTGELFF. The J gene is TRBJ2-2, the V gene TRBV5-6, with no clear D. Trimming took off 3 bases at V and 3 bases at J, with 3 bases between the two ends. Germline V gene sequence: CDR1 SGHDT, CDR2 YYEEEE. The CDR3 consists of 12 residues.